Below, 19 T cell receptor beta chains from the same sample are listed, as sequenced in a study of CD8+ T cells in alopecia areata. Isolated RNA was reverse transcribed into cDNA used as the sequencing template. Method: immunoSEQ multiplex PCR; TCRdb's copy keeps in-frame clones and lacks some. This table has about 19,000 clones, 60% to 70% appearing once. Sorting of CD4+ cells into CD25+CD127- cells was performed for five or six patients. Sequencing was done on a sample of CD4+ Tregs sorted from blood. The receptors shown here come from a human donor with alopecia areata.

The chain has TRBV6-5 and TRBJ2-6; D is unresolved. CDR3 length: 15 amino acids. Germline CDR1 reads MNHEY; CDR2 reads SVGAGI. V was shortened by 0 bases and J by 0 bases, with 3 bases between the two germline ends. CDR3 bases: TGTGCCAGCAGTTACTCCTACTCTGGGGCCAACGTCCTGACTTTC. This codes for CASSYSYSGANVLTF.

This clone rates as medium-sized. The chain links TRBV7-2 to TRBJ2-3; no definite D call. Germline loops: CDR1 SGHTA, CDR2 FQGNSA. Between the trimmed V and J ends, which lost 3 bases and 0 bases, there was a span of 7 bases. The CDR3 is 14 amino acids. CDR3 sequence reads: CASSFKASTDTQYF. Here the CDR3 DNA reads TGTGCCAGCAGCTTCAAAGCTAGCACAGATACGCAGTATTTT.

The V call is TRBV6-1, the J call TRBJ2-6, with 7 bases matching TRBD1. The germline CDR1 and CDR2 sequences are MNHNS and SASEGT. This CDR3 region has 15 residues. The trim removed 7 bases at V and 2 bases at J, leaving 5 bases unmatched. CDR3 DNA sequence: TGTGCCAGCAAGAGAGACAGGGCTGGGGCCAACGTCCTGACTTTC. Translation: CASKRDRAGANVLTF.

The V and J genes are TRBV7-3 and TRBJ2-5; 8 bases fit TRBD2. From germline, CDR1 is SGHTA and CDR2 FQGTGA. The CDR3 contains 17 residues. V was pared by 4 bases and J by 4 bases, with 14 bases of the junction left unmatched. CDR3 sequence (DNA): TGTGCCAGCAGCTCTCGTGCAGGACTAGCTGGGCTAGAGACCCAGTACTTC. Its protein is CASSSRAGLAGLETQYF.

This clone was detected a few times. The V gene is TRBV28, the J gene TRBJ2-7, with D unresolved. CDR1 is MDHEN, CDR2 SYDVKM, per germline. V dropped 5 bases and J dropped 0 bases, with 2 bases sitting between them. The CDR3 has 11 amino acids. The CDR3 DNA is TGTGCCAGCAGTCACTCCTACGAGCAGTACTTC. Translated: CASSHSYEQYF.

This clone was counted a few times. V is TRBV27 and J is TRBJ2-5; 10 positions match TRBD2. CDR3 size: 14 residues. CDR1 is MNHEY, CDR2 SMNVEV, per germline (reference sequence). Germline trimming cut 4 bases from V and 7 bases from J; bases unmatched to any gene: 6. The DNA of the CDR3 is TGTGCCAGCAGTTCCTTAGCGGGAGGTGTGACCCAGTACTTC. It encodes CASSSLAGGVTQYF.

This chain joins TRBV28 and TRBJ2-7, with D possibly being TRBD1 (6 bases). Trimming took 8 bases from V and 4 from J, leaving 21 bases between them. CDR1 and CDR2 (germline): MDHEN, SYDVKM. This CDR3 has 15 residues. In DNA form, the CDR3 reads TGTGCCAGCGCGCTCATCTTGGGGGCGGTTTACGAGCAGTACTTC. The encoded protein is CASALILGAVYEQYF.

This clone was detected a few times. The chain recombines TRBV28 with TRBJ2-1, with a weak D call TRBD1 (6 bases). The germline V gene encodes CDR1 MDHEN and CDR2 SYDVKM. This CDR3 spans 15 amino acids. Trimming left V 2 bases short and J 1 base short, with 9 bases between. The CDR3 nucleotides are TGTGCCAGCAGTTTAGCAGGGGTTTCCTACAATGAGCAGTTCTTC. Encoded protein: CASSLAGVSYNEQFF.

This clone was recorded a few times. The V gene is TRBV29-1, the J gene TRBJ2-3; 10 nucleotides agree with TRBD1. The CDR3 consists of 13 residues. Germline V gene sequence: CDR1 SQVTM, CDR2 ANQGSEA. Unmatched junction bases numbered 1, after V lost 3 bases and J lost 4 bases. This CDR3 is CSVDGQGADTQYF. CDR3 DNA: TGCAGCGTTGATGGACAGGGGGCAGATACGCAGTATTTT.

This clone has a handful of counts. The V call is TRBV5-1, the J call TRBJ2-7; 8 bases agree with TRBD1. Germline V gives CDR1 SGHRS, CDR2 YFSETQ. Trimming at V came to 5 bases and at J to 4 bases, leaving 8 bases not matched to a gene. This CDR3 has 14 residues. CDR3 loop: CASRYGQGRYEQYF. The DNA of the CDR3 is TGCGCCAGCAGATACGGACAGGGTCGGTACGAGCAGTACTTC.

J is TRBJ2-3 and V is TRBV5-1; 8 bases line up with TRBD2. This CDR3 is 14 amino acids long. V was pared by 0 bases and J by 4 bases, with 1 base of the junction left unmatched. CDR1 SGHRS and CDR2 YFSETQ come from the germline V gene. In DNA, the CDR3 is TGCGCCAGCAGCTTGGCGGGGGGGGCAGATACGCAGTATTTT. Translation gives CASSLAGGADTQYF.

This clone was picked up a small number of times. The chain couples TRBV7-2 to TRBJ1-5; D call uncertain. Germline loops: CDR1 SGHTA, CDR2 FQGNSA. There are 14 residues in the CDR3. V gave up 1 base and J gave up 3 bases, with 7 bases separating them. CDR3: CASSLGLDNQPQHF. The CDR3 DNA reads as TGTGCCAGCAGCTTAGGTTTAGACAATCAGCCCCAGCATTTT.

V is TRBV14 and J is TRBJ2-7; possibly TRBD1 for D (5 bases). Germline CDR1 SGHDN, CDR2 FVKESK. Trimming shortened V by 4 bases and J by 5 bases, and 9 bases separated the two germline ends. The CDR3 spans 12 residues. CDR3 sequence (DNA): TGTGCCAGCAGCCCAGGGTCCCACGAGCAGTACTTC. Translated: CASSPGSHEQYF.

This clone was recorded once. The chain recombines TRBV11-2 with TRBJ2-1; 15 bases map to TRBD2. Germline V CDR1 and CDR2: SGHAT, FQNNGV. Trimming cost V 4 bases and J 9 bases; bases outside gene matches: 1. This CDR3 is built from 14 residues. The CDR3 loop reads CASSSGLAGGEQFF. CDR3 nucleotides: TGTGCCAGCAGCTCGGGACTAGCGGGGGGTGAGCAGTTCTTC.

The V gene is TRBV7-9, the J gene TRBJ1-1, with 10 bases identical to TRBD1. This CDR3 contains 16 residues. The germline V gene has CDR1 SEHNR and CDR2 FQNEAQ (reference sequence). With 2 bases clipped from V and 7 bases from J, the junction kept 10 bases outside the gene matches. The CDR3 DNA reads as TGTGCCAGCAGCTTATTGGGACAGGGGCTAAATGTTGAAGCTTTCTTT. Its translation: CASSLLGQGLNVEAFF.

The V call is TRBV28, the J call TRBJ1-2; D is uncertain. Trimming pared 5 bases from V and 2 bases from J, leaving 15 bases between. Germline V lookup: CDR1 MDHEN, CDR2 SYDVKM. The CDR3 covers 15 residues. CDR3 sequence reads: CASSPPDHQNYGYTF. Here the CDR3 DNA reads TGTGCCAGCAGTCCACCGGACCATCAAAACTATGGCTACACCTTC.

The V gene is TRBV28, the J gene TRBJ2-7; 10 positions agree with TRBD2. Looked up from germline, CDR1 is MDHEN and CDR2 is SYDVKM. This CDR3 contains 15 residues. V shed 5 bases, J shed 4 bases, and the junction held 8 bases outside the gene matches. CDR3 DNA: TGTGCCAGCAGTAGCCCTAGCGGGAGTAGATACGAGCAGTACTTC. This gives the protein CASSSPSGSRYEQYF.

This chain links TRBV27 with TRBJ2-5, with D perhaps TRBD2 (6 bases). The germline CDR1 and CDR2 sequences are MNHEY and SMNVEV (reference sequence). The CDR3 has 14 amino acids. Trimming cost V 3 bases and J 5 bases, with 13 bases left between them. CDR3 nucleotides: TGTGCCAGCAGTTTCTCCGGGGCGGGGGAGACCCAGTACTTC. This sequence encodes CASSFSGAGETQYF.

This rearrangement joins TRBV19 to TRBJ1-1; 7 bases map to TRBD1. V trimming: 5 bases; J trimming: 5 bases; junction bases outside the gene matches: 5. CDR3 length: 13 amino acids. From germline, CDR1 is LNHDA and CDR2 SQIVND (reference sequence). CDR3 nucleotides: TGTGCCAGTAGTGGAACAGGGGTGACTGAAGCTTTCTTT. Protein product: CASSGTGVTEAFF.